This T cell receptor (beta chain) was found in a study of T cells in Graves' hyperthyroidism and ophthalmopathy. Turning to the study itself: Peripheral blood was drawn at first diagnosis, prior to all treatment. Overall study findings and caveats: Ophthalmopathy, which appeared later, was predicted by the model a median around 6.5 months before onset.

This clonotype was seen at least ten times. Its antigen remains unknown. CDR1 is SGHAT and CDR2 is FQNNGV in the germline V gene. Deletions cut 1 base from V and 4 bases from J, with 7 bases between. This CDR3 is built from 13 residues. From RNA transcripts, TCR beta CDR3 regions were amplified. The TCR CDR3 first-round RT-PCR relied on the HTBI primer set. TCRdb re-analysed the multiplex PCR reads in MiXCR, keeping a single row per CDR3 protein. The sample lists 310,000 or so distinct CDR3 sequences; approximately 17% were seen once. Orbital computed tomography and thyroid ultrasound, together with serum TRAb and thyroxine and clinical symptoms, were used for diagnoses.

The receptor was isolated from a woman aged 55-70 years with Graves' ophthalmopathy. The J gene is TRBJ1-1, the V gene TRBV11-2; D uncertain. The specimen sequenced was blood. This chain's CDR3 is CASSLGEGTEAFF. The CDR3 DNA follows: TGTGCCAGCAGCTTAGGGGAGGGCACTGAAGCTTTCTTT. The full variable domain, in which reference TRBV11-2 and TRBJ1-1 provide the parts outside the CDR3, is EAGVAQSPRYKIIEKRQSVAFWCNPISGHATLYWYQQILGQGPKLLIQFQNNGVVDDSQLPKDRFSAERLKGVDSTLKIQPAKLEDSAVYLCASSLGEGTEAFFGQGTRLTVV.